The TCR beta chain described here comes from a study of OX40 agonist ivuxolimab in advanced cancers. For the study at large: Patients took ivuxolimab, an agonistic anti-OX40 (CD134) antibody. Participants averaged about 60 years of age (range roughly 23 to 85) and were around 83% male.

Whole-study results and caveats: Partial responders receiving 0.1-3.0 mg/kg showed among the lowest clonal expansion.

The CDR3 contains 14 residues. Trimming left V 0 bases short and J 6 bases short, with 13 bases between. Looked up from germline, CDR1 is SGDLS and CDR2 is YYNGEE. Concerning this clone itself: The antigen remains undetermined.

Exclusion applied to patients with autoimmune disease history or systemic immunosuppression. Profiled with immunoSEQ multiplex PCR; TCRdb holds only in-frame clones, not every one. The sample includes under 75,000 clones, roughly 92% of them seen just once. This TCR was sampled from an adult with an advanced solid tumor such as melanoma, head and neck, liver or kidney cancer. The chain links TRBV9 to TRBJ2-7; D may be TRBD2 (6 bases). Sequences were derived from CD4+ or CD8+ T cells sorted from blood, sampled in a trial of the OX40 agonist ivuxolimab. Written as DNA, the CDR3 is TGTGCCAGCAGCGTAGGCCGACTAGGCGGCGAGCAGTACTTC. This translates into CASSVGRLGGEQYF.